What follows describes a single T cell receptor (beta chain). The entry originates in a study of blood T cells in healthy people across ages. Through a sample-barcoded 5' primer and a J-beta primer mix, a second PCR was run for about 6 to 12 cycles. Each cDNA molecule was tagged by a template-switch adaptor with 12 random nucleotides. At least 3 million CDR3-containing paired-end reads were obtained per sample. One entry per CDR3 protein results from TCRdb running MiXCR on the 5' RACE reads. Seen here are fewer than 1,200,000 distinct CDR3 sequences, 25% observed once, and the top ten hold less than 0.85%. The same data also contributed to another study, on T cells of mothers and their children. That investigation notes: Sample barcodes plus 2-4 random nucleotides came from the M1S primer.

Sequencing was done on a sample of blood. This receptor was taken from a girl aged 2 to 9 in good health.

The CDR3 DNA reads as TGTGCCAGCAGAACAGGGGAAAGGGGAGCAGATACGCAGTATTTT. It translates to CASRTGERGADTQYF. The rearrangement links TRBV12-3 or TRBV12-4 to TRBJ2-3; 7 bases are a match to TRBD1. The CDR3 totals 15 residues. The junction had 10 bases not matched to a gene; V was cut back by 6 bases and J by 4 bases.